This T cell receptor (beta chain) was observed in a study of T cells in Graves' hyperthyroidism and ophthalmopathy (dated by TCRdb to between 2018 and 2020). At the level of the whole study: Peripheral blood was sampled at the time of initial diagnosis, prior to any treatment. After sampling, hyperthyroidism patients received methimazole starting at 30 mg daily, and ophthalmopathy patients received high-dose intravenous methylprednisolone. In more than 5 Graves' hyperthyroidism patients, the study also compared T-cell repertoires from thyroid tissue with T-cell repertoires from blood. Prospective prediction of ophthalmopathy was tested in an independent validation cohort consisting of 18 hyperthyroidism patients and about 17 patients who later progressed to ophthalmopathy. The paper describes TCR Vbeta CDR3 sequencing of about 140 peripheral blood samples, made up of 43 ophthalmopathy patients, some 80 hyperthyroidism patients and approximately 17 progressor patients. A discovery cohort of roughly 100 patients, about 43 with Graves' ophthalmopathy and about 58 with stable Graves' hyperthyroidism, was used to find distinguishing TCR V-J signatures. For training and testing, the roughly 97 patients in the discovery cohort were randomly divided in a 7:3 ratio.

This clonotype was counted many times. This receptor's antigen is unknown. No much larger clone exists at a distance of one base, and base qualities are not known. Moderately to severely active disease, a Clinical Activity Score of at least 3, a NOSPECS grade of at least 4, and a duration under 3 months were present in ophthalmopathy patients. Patients with uncontrolled infections, other autoimmune diseases, pregnancy or lactation were excluded. Diagnoses relied on clinical symptoms, serum thyroxine and TRAb, thyroid ultrasound and orbital computed tomography. PBMCs were separated from 8 to 10 ml of fresh peripheral blood using Ficoll-Paque density gradient centrifugation. Total RNA was extracted using Trizol reagent, and RNA quality was assessed on an Agilent 2100 Bioanalyzer. Clipping removes 5 bases from V and 6 bases from J, with 10 as the unmatched junction base count. Including cysteine and phenylalanine, the CDR3 has 14 amino acids. The CDR3 DNA has 42 bases and is translated from base 1.

The TCR beta CDR3 regions were amplified from RNA transcripts. The TCR CDR3 was subjected to a first round of RT-PCR using the HTBI primer set and the Qiagen OneStep RT-PCR kit. The libraries were constructed in a second round of multiplex PCR and then size-selected and purified. The libraries were sequenced on an Illumina HiSeq2000 using paired-end 100 bp reads. In the authors' own workflow: Raw data were processed with SOAPnuke, discarding reads with adapters, uncalled bases, mean Phred below 15, or no exact constant-primer or identifier match. COPE v1.2.5 was used to merge the high-quality paired reads, and each unique nucleotide sequence was defined as a clonotype. Clonotypes were aligned to IMGT TRBV, TRBD and TRBJ reference segments using MiTCR v1.1. The analysis was restricted to V-J combinations with a frequency above 0.0001, which together covered just over 98% of the repertoires. The TCS score was defined as F50 (clonal expansion) divided by E x V (chaos), with BLOSUM62-based TCRdist calculated between CDR3 peptides within each V-J. Welch's t-statistics and random forest reduced 450 to 600 V-J features to some 14, which were used in a naive Bayes classifier (R e1071). The public reads were quality trimmed at Q25 with fastp and then assembled into clones with MiXCR by TCRdb, keeping productive beta chains. A single entry per CDR3 protein holds the most common genes and DNA from its merged rows. The V and J calls and clone size are TCRdb's, not the authors'. The sample records some 490,000 distinct CDR3 sequences, 22% of which are singletons. The ten top clones hold about 53% of the sample.

What the work shows at the level of the full study, not this receptor alone: No statistical method was used to fix the sample size in advance, and group allocation was not hidden from the investigators. During validation, the model predicted progression to ophthalmopathy a median of about 6.3 months ahead of onset, with 60% to 71% sensitivity and 72.22% specificity. Most expanded thyroid clonotypes (frequency above 0.001) were also detected in blood, a finding suggesting that blood repertoires may reflect thyroid immune responses. A model built on a 13 V-J signature distinguished ophthalmopathy from stable hyperthyroidism, reaching 85% to 90% sensitivity and 81% to 83% specificity in cross-validation and 80%/75% in testing.

The sequence derives from a woman aged 65 to 85 with Graves' ophthalmopathy. What was sequenced was blood. The rearrangement joined TRBV12-3 or TRBV12-4 to TRBJ2-7; the central 7 bases match TRBD2. The CDR3 protein sequence reads: CASSRTAGAGEQYF. The DNA is as follows: TGTGCCAGCAGTAGGACTGCGGGAGCTGGCGAGCAGTACTTC.